This T cell receptor (beta chain) was captured by sequencing in a study of blood T cell repertoires in COVID-19. Study information: The cDNA or gDNA used as material had been derived from T cells, B-cell-depleted T cells, or PBMCs.

How the authors handled the data: The authors estimated nucleated cell counts from reference gene primer amplification. The protocol was immunoSEQ multiplex PCR, while the TCRdb copy is restricted to in-frame clones and leaves out a portion. V, J and clone size are those of that table, while D and trimming were read from the DNA. The sample consists of 150,000 to 200,000 clones, nearly 90% of them appearing once. The V end was cut by 5 bases, the J end by 9 bases, with 20 bases between. The germline gives CDR1 MNHEY, CDR2 SMNVEV (reference sequence). CDR3 length: 16 amino acids. The specimen was peripheral blood. The TCR was taken from a man between 45 and 60 years old with acute or convalescent COVID-19. The chain employs TRBV27 and TRBJ1-6; D ambiguous. The CDR3 region is CASSLHPTSPSSPLHF. In DNA, the CDR3 is TGTGCCAGCAGTCTACATCCAACAAGTCCTAGTTCACCCCTCCACTTT.